This is a list of T cell receptor beta chains from one sample in a study of blood T cell repertoires in COVID-19. Produced via immunoSEQ multiplex PCR; TCRdb's table is partial and in-frame only. The table shows around 80,000 clones, with almost 85% occurring only once. The sample was peripheral blood. The receptors here all came from a man of 80 years or more with acute or convalescent COVID-19. CDR3s include the opening cysteine and the closing phenylalanine or tryptophan. Each record gives: clone size, V gene, J gene, D gene, CDR3 protein, CDR3 DNA. D genes are given only for firm matches. The size of a clone is reported for some rows only, either as once, few or many, or as a class for expanded clones.

NA	TRBV6-2/TRBV6-3	TRBJ2-3	NA	CASSYAETDTQYF	TGTGCCAGCAGTTACGCGGAAACAGATACGCAGTATTTT
NA	TRBV30	TRBJ1-2	TRBD1	CAWIRDRRGYTF	TGTGCCTGGATCCGGGACAGACGCGGCTACACCTTC
NA	TRBV5-1	TRBJ1-1	NA	CASSLVWAGVGRAFF	TGCGCCAGCAGCTTGGTCTGGGCAGGTGTGGGCCGAGCTTTCTTT
NA	TRBV24-1	TRBJ1-2	TRBD1	CATRRDRPYGYTF	TGTGCCACCAGACGGGACAGGCCATATGGCTACACCTTC
NA	TRBV12-3/TRBV12-4	TRBJ1-1	NA	CASSFRLIQEAFF	TGTGCCAGCAGTTTTAGGTTGATACAGGAAGCTTTCTTT
NA	TRBV3-1/TRBV3-2	TRBJ2-1	TRBD1	CASSHGTAYNEQFF	TGTGCCAGCAGCCACGGGACAGCCTACAATGAGCAGTTCTTC
NA	TRBV25-1	TRBJ1-1	TRBD1	CASSPDRGPLNTEAFF	TGTGCCAGCAGTCCCGACAGGGGGCCTCTGAACACTGAAGCTTTCTTT
NA	TRBV11-1	TRBJ1-4	NA	CASSLTLPGGKLFF	TGTGCCAGCAGCTTAACCCTACCGGGAGGAAAACTGTTTTTT
NA	TRBV7-9	TRBJ1-4	NA	CASSSSGAEEKLFF	TGTGCCAGCAGCTCCTCAGGGGCGGAGGAAAAACTGTTTTTT
few	TRBV5-4	TRBJ2-7	NA	CASSPGLAYEQYF	TGTGCCAGCAGTCCTGGACTGGCCTACGAGCAGTACTTC
NA	TRBV10-3	TRBJ2-6	NA	CAISERSGANVLTF	TGTGCCATCAGTGAGCGGTCTGGGGCCAACGTCCTGACTTTC
NA	TRBV18	TRBJ2-4	TRBD2	CASSQPGGKNIQYF	TGTGCCAGCTCACAACCGGGGGGCAAAAACATTCAGTACTTC
NA	TRBV5-1	TRBJ2-3	TRBD2	CASSSSGGTDTQYF	TGCGCCAGCAGCAGTAGCGGGGGAACGGATACGCAGTATTTT
NA	TRBV4-1	TRBJ2-7	NA	CASSRDSLAYEQYF	TGCGCCAGCAGCAGAGACAGCCTCGCCTACGAGCAGTACTTC
NA	TRBV18	TRBJ1-6	TRBD1	CASSLSGQGNSPLHF	TGTGCCAGCTCCCTCTCCGGACAGGGCAATTCACCCCTCCACTTT
NA	TRBV9	TRBJ2-3	TRBD1	CASSVARGRVTDTQYF	TGTGCCAGCAGCGTAGCTAGGGGGCGGGTCACAGATACGCAGTATTTT
NA	TRBV12-2	TRBJ2-2	NA	CASRLGLYTGELFF	TGTGCAAGTCGCTTGGGACTATACACCGGGGAGCTGTTTTTT
NA	TRBV19	TRBJ1-1	TRBD1	CASSGGGGYTEAFF	TGTGCCAGTAGTGGAGGGGGCGGATACACTGAAGCTTTCTTT
NA	TRBV3-1/TRBV3-2	TRBJ1-2	NA	CASSQVGGKRSGYTF	TGTGCCAGCAGCCAAGTAGGGGGTAAGCGATCTGGCTACACCTTC
NA	TRBV7-9	TRBJ2-7	NA	CASSLGRDSYEQYF	TGTGCCAGCAGCTTAGGAAGAGACAGCTACGAGCAGTACTTC
NA	TRBV7-8	TRBJ2-3	TRBD2	CASSLTSGGTEVGYF	TGTGCCAGCAGCTTAACTAGCGGGGGGACTGAGGTCGGGTATTTT
NA	TRBV2	TRBJ1-6	TRBD1	CASSDRVSPLHF	TGTGCCAGCAGCGACAGGGTTTCACCCCTCCACTTT
NA	TRBV6-6	TRBJ2-7	TRBD2	CASSRTSGEFYEQYF	TGTGCCAGCAGCCGTACTAGCGGGGAGTTCTACGAGCAGTACTTC
NA	TRBV7-2	TRBJ2-1	TRBD2	CASRKGLARSEQFF	TGTGCCAGCAGAAAGGGACTAGCTAGGAGTGAGCAGTTCTTC
NA	TRBV5-1	TRBJ1-3	TRBD1	CASSKGATGGYGNTIYF	TGCGCCAGCAGTAAAGGAGCCACAGGGGGATATGGAAACACCATATATTTT
NA	TRBV7-3	TRBJ2-5	NA	CASSDRGGETQYF	TGTGCCAGCAGTGACAGGGGAGGGGAGACCCAGTACTTC
NA	TRBV30	TRBJ2-5	TRBD2	CAWSVRGRGGQETQYF	TGTGCCTGGAGTGTACGGGGACGGGGGGGCCAAGAGACCCAGTACTTC
NA	TRBV14	TRBJ2-3	TRBD1	CASSHRTGATSTDTQYF	TGTGCCAGCAGCCACCGAACAGGGGCGACTAGCACAGATACGCAGTATTTT
once	TRBV29-1	TRBJ1-4	TRBD1	CSVTGQGVPTNEKLFF	TGCAGCGTTACGGGACAGGGGGTGCCAACTAATGAAAAACTGTTTTTT
NA	TRBV27	TRBJ1-1	NA	CASSEGVNTEAFF	TGTGCCAGCAGCGAAGGGGTTAACACTGAAGCTTTCTTT
NA	TRBV2	TRBJ1-5	TRBD1	CASSEAGQDNQPQHF	TGTGCCAGCAGTGAAGCGGGACAGGATAATCAGCCCCAGCATTTT
NA	TRBV5-4	TRBJ2-1	NA	CASSFGGAESYNEQFF	TGTGCCAGCAGCTTTGGGGGGGCAGAGTCCTACAATGAGCAGTTCTTC
NA	TRBV30	TRBJ1-1	TRBD1	CAWRLQGAAFF	TGTGCCTGGAGGTTACAGGGGGCGGCTTTCTTT
once	TRBV5-1	TRBJ2-2	TRBD2	CASSPGLAKAGELFF	TGCGCCAGCAGCCCGGGACTAGCGAAGGCCGGGGAGCTGTTTTTT